These 25 T cell receptor beta chains were all obtained from the same sample, sequenced in a study of T cell responses to AZD1222 COVID-19 vaccine. The assay was immunoSEQ multiplex PCR, and TCRdb's table has in-frame clones only and misses some. The data show roughly 97,000 clones, about 93% seen once. The sample in question was peripheral blood, obtained on day 0 of AZD1222 vaccination. The receptors were gathered from an adult in good health.

The chain carries TRBV6-5 and TRBJ1-4, with 8 nucleotides matching TRBD1. The CDR3 spans 14 residues. After removal of 7 bases from V and 8 bases from J, the junction contained 9 bases not matched to a gene. Germline lookup yields CDR1 MNHEY and CDR2 SVGAGI. The CDR3 nucleotides read TGTGCCAGCAACGACAGGGGATCAGCCGAAAAACTGTTTTTT. Its protein is CASNDRGSAEKLFF.

V usage is TRBV10-3 and J usage is TRBJ1-1, with D possibly matching TRBD1 (6 bases). Trimming removed 10 bases at V and 0 bases at J, with 15 bases between. This CDR3 is 14 amino acids long. Germline values: CDR1 ENHRY, CDR2 SYGVKD. The DNA of the CDR3 is TGTGCCACAGGGGACGTCTCCTTGAACACTGAAGCTTTCTTT. Its translation is CATGDVSLNTEAFF.

J is TRBJ1-1 and V is TRBV5-1; D gene unclear. This CDR3 region has 14 residues. Trimming removed 0 bases at V and 5 bases at J, with 11 bases between. CDR1 is SGHRS, CDR2 YFSETQ, per germline. The CDR3 DNA sequence: TGCGCCAGCAGCTTGGGCAGTGGGTTTACTGAAGCTTTCTTT. This codes for CASSLGSGFTEAFF.

This clone is labeled as medium-sized. The chain couples TRBV14 to TRBJ2-5; TRBD2 matches at 11 bases. The CDR3 is made up of 16 amino acids. Germline CDR1 and CDR2: SGHDN and FVKESK. The V segment lost 2 bases and the J segment 2 bases; nucleotides outside the gene matches: 4. The CDR3 nucleotides are TGTGCCAGCAGCCAATCAGGACTAGCGGGTCAAGAGACCCAGTACTTC. It yields the protein CASSQSGLAGQETQYF.

This clone was detected only once. The rearrangement links TRBV9 to TRBJ2-1; 8 bases are shared with TRBD2. V was clipped by 0 bases and J by 10 bases; unmatched bases: 6. Germline V gene sequence: CDR1 SGDLS, CDR2 YYNGEE. The CDR3 length is 14 residues. The CDR3 region has the DNA TGTGCCAGCAGCGTAGTCGGGGGGGTTAACGAGCAGTTCTTC. This codes for CASSVVGGVNEQFF.

J is TRBJ2-7 and V is TRBV5-1; 7 positions match TRBD1. From germline, CDR1 is SGHRS and CDR2 YFSETQ. With 4 bases clipped from V and 6 bases from J, the junction kept 7 bases outside the gene matches. The CDR3 consists of 13 residues. The CDR3 reads CASSRPTGSEQYF. For the CDR3, the DNA is TGCGCCAGCAGCCGCCCGACAGGGTCCGAGCAGTACTTC.

This chain uses TRBV21-1 with TRBJ2-7; the table's TRBD1 call for D was not verified on the DNA. TRBV21-1 is marked as a pseudogene. The CDR3 length is 15 residues. The CDR3: CASSKGRGWDYEQYF. The CDR3 DNA reads TGTGCCAGCAGCAAAGGTAGGGGATGGGACTACGAGCAGTACTTC.

The DNA of the CDR3 is TGTGCCAGCAGCTTAGCTAGCGGGAGTACAGATACGCAGTATTTT. Residues: CASSLASGSTDTQYF. V and J are TRBV7-3 and TRBJ2-3; 10 nucleotides align to TRBD2. CDR1 is SGHTA, CDR2 FQGTGA, per germline. This CDR3 region has 15 residues. Losses at the gene ends were 2 bases for V and 3 bases for J; bases not matched to a gene: 2.

The chain combines TRBV6-1 with TRBJ2-7; TRBD2 agrees at 12 bases. Looked up from germline, CDR1 is MNHNS and CDR2 is SASEGT. The CDR3 extends over 15 amino acids. V shed 3 bases and J 2 bases; nucleotides not matched to a gene: 2. CDR3 sequence: CASSETSGGPYEQYF. CDR3 coding DNA: TGTGCCAGCAGTGAGACTAGCGGGGGACCCTACGAGCAGTACTTC.

The chain combines TRBV4-2 with TRBJ2-7; 8 bases match TRBD2. V gave up 3 bases and J gave up 3 bases; unmatched junction bases: 7. The V gene's germline CDR1 is LGHNA and CDR2 YNFKEQ. This CDR3 is 15 amino acids long. The CDR3 DNA is TGTGCCAGCAGCCATGGTAGCGGGGAAGTCTACGAGCAGTACTTC. It is translated as CASSHGSGEVYEQYF.

The CDR3 DNA reads TGTGCCAGCAGCTTAGGCCGGTCGGCAGATAGCTCCTACAATGAGCAGTTCTTC. Translating it yields CASSLGRSADSSYNEQFF. The rearrangement joins TRBV7-9 to TRBJ2-1; no firm D call. CDR1 SEHNR and CDR2 FQNEAQ come from the germline V gene (reference sequence). V was cut by 1 base and J by 0 bases, with 16 bases left in between. The CDR3 has 18 residues.

This chain uses TRBV6-1 with TRBJ2-2; D might be TRBD1 (6 bases). The V gene lost 2 bases and the J gene lost 12 bases, with 13 bases spanning the gap. CDR1 and CDR2 (germline): MNHNS, SASEGT. The CDR3 totals 13 residues. CDR3 sequence: CASSEWTDFKLFF. The CDR3 DNA sequence: TGTGCCAGCAGTGAATGGACAGACTTCAAGCTGTTTTTT.

The chain links TRBV7-8 to TRBJ1-5; no reliable D call. From germline, CDR1 is SGHVS and CDR2 FQNEAQ. The CDR3 covers 13 residues. Trimming took 2 bases from V and 7 from J, leaving 9 bases between them. CDR3 sequence: CASSLKTGQPQHF. The CDR3 DNA sequence: TGTGCCAGCAGCTTAAAGACGGGCCAGCCCCAGCATTTT.

The chain recombines TRBV7-2 with TRBJ1-2; D is uncertain. In germline, CDR1 is SGHTA, CDR2 FQGNSA. V dropped 5 bases and J dropped 2 bases, with 6 bases sitting between them. The length of the CDR3 is 12 residues. This chain's CDR3 is CASSARNYGYTF. Here the CDR3 DNA reads TGTGCCAGCAGCGCTCGGAACTATGGCTACACCTTC.

The chain uses TRBV19 and TRBJ2-6; possibly TRBD1 for D (6 bases). CDR1 and CDR2 from the germline V gene are LNHDA and SQIVND (reference sequence). V was clipped by 7 bases and J by 13 bases, with 29 bases between them. CDR3 length: 17 amino acids. The CDR3 loop is CASTEQPQGSGNGVLTF. CDR3 coding DNA: TGTGCCAGTACCGAACAACCACAGGGATCTGGCAACGGTGTCCTGACTTTC.

The chain carries TRBV28 and TRBJ1-5, with D uncertain. The germline CDR1 and CDR2 sequences are MDHEN and SYDVKM. Between the trimmed V and J ends, which lost 0 bases and 0 bases, there was a span of 6 bases. This CDR3 has 15 residues. CDR3 loop: CASSLWQDSNQPQHF. CDR3 DNA: TGTGCCAGCAGTTTATGGCAGGATAGCAATCAGCCCCAGCATTTT.

The chain combines TRBV5-1 with TRBJ2-7; 9 bases align to TRBD1. Trimming removed 2 bases from V and 3 bases from J; junction bases left unmatched: 6. Germline values: CDR1 SGHRS, CDR2 YFSETQ. This CDR3 is 15 amino acids long. CDR3 bases: TGCGCCAGCAGCTTTCCGGGACAGGGCGTCTACGAGCAGTACTTC. This translates into CASSFPGQGVYEQYF.

This rearrangement joins TRBV29-1 to TRBJ2-1; TRBD1 agrees at 10 bases. Germline CDR1 SQVTM, CDR2 ANQGSEA. The CDR3 has 15 amino acids. V was pared by 6 bases and J by 9 bases, with 14 bases of the junction left unmatched. This CDR3 is CSVPSGTGELSEQFF. CDR3 DNA sequence: TGCAGCGTCCCCTCCGGGACAGGGGAACTCAGTGAGCAGTTCTTC.

The rearrangement links TRBV4-1 to TRBJ2-3; 9 bases match TRBD2. The CDR3 is made up of 16 amino acids. Germline assignment: CDR1 MGHRA and CDR2 YSYEKL. The ends lost 0 bases at V and 3 bases at J; junction bases unmatched: 4. The CDR3 DNA reads TGCGCCAGCAGCCAAGAGGCGGGAGGGGGGACAGATACGCAGTATTTT. Translating gives CASSQEAGGGTDTQYF.

The chain recombines TRBV9 with TRBJ1-1; D is undetermined. The germline V and J ends were trimmed by 1 base and 4 bases, with 11 bases remaining between them. CDR3 length: 14 amino acids. CDR1 is SGDLS, CDR2 YYNGEE, per germline. The CDR3 region has the DNA TGTGCCAGCAGCGTACTTACAGATAGCACTGAAGCTTTCTTT. It codes for CASSVLTDSTEAFF.

The V gene is TRBV5-1, the J gene TRBJ2-5; the match to TRBD1 covers 7 bases. The CDR3 length is 15 residues. After removal of 4 bases from V and 1 base from J, the junction contained 7 bases not matched to a gene. Germline CDR1 and CDR2: SGHRS and YFSETQ. The CDR3, as DNA: TGCGCCAGCAGCGGCCGGGACAGCCTCCAAGAGACCCAGTACTTC. Its protein is CASSGRDSLQETQYF. The complete variable domain, with remaining parts taken from reference TRBV5-1 and TRBJ2-5, reads KAGVTQTPRYLIKTRGQQVTLSCSPISGHRSVSWYQQTPGQGLQFLFEYFSETQRNKGNFPGRFSGRQFSNSRSEMNVSTLELGDSALYLCASSGRDSLQETQYFGPGTRLLVL.

V is TRBV9 and J is TRBJ2-3, with D perhaps TRBD1 (7 bases). The CDR3 is made up of 16 amino acids. CDR1 and CDR2 from the germline V gene are SGDLS and YYNGEE. The V and J ends lost 3 bases and 5 bases respectively, with 19 bases between them. The DNA of the CDR3 is TGTGCCAGCAGCGGGGACCAGGGGGGAGTAGGAGATACGCAGTATTTT. Its protein is CASSGDQGGVGDTQYF.

The table lists this clone with a few counts. The chain combines TRBV3-1 (or the pseudogene TRBV3-2) with TRBJ1-2; no clear D. The CDR3 covers 14 residues. Trimming stripped 5 bases from V and 9 bases from J, with 19 bases between. The V gene's germline CDR1 is LGHDT and CDR2 YNNKEL (reference sequence). Here the CDR3 reads CASSGFMTDRSYTF. CDR3 nucleotides: TGTGCCAGCAGCGGATTTATGACCGACCGGAGCTACACCTTC.

The chain joins TRBV7-2 to TRBJ2-5, with 7 bases identical to TRBD2. This CDR3 spans 15 amino acids. With 1 base clipped from V and 2 bases from J, the junction kept 4 bases outside the gene matches. CDR1 and CDR2 (germline): SGHTA, FQGNSA. The CDR3 spells CASSLVGGIQETQYF. DNA for the CDR3: TGTGCCAGCAGCTTAGTGGGAGGGATACAAGAGACCCAGTACTTC. The full variable domain, in which reference TRBV7-2 and TRBJ2-5 provide the parts outside the CDR3, is GAGVSQSPSNKVTEKGKDVELRCDPISGHTALYWYRQSLGQGLEFLIYFQGNSAPDKSGLPSDRFSAERTGGSVSTLTIQRTQQEDSAVYLCASSLVGGIQETQYFGPGTRLLVL.

The rearrangement links TRBV27 to TRBJ1-6; TRBD1 matches at 7 bases. Germline-derived CDR1 and CDR2 are MNHEY and SMNVEV (reference sequence). Losses at the gene ends were 8 bases for V and 1 base for J; bases not matched to a gene: 8. This CDR3 has 16 residues. The CDR3 DNA reads TGTGCCAGCGGGACCACACAGGGGTCCTATAATTCACCCCTCCACTTT. Amino acids: CASGTTQGSYNSPLHF.